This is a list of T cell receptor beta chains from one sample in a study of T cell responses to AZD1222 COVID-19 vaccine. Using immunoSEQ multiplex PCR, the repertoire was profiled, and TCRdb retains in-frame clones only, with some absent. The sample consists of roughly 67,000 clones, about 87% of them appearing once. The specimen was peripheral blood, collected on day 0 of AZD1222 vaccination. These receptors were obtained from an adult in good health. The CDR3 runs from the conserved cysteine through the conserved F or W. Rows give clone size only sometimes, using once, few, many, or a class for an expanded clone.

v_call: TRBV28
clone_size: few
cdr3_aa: CASSLPGIERSSYEQYF

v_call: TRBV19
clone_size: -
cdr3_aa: CASSKTWISNQPQHF

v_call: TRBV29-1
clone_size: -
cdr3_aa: CSVEAGAGTDTQYF

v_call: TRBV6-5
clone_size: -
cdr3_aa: CASSYLADQPQHF

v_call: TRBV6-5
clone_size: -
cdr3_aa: CASTTGGGNTIYF

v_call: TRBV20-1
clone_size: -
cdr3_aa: CSASDQETQYF

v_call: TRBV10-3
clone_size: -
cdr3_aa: CAIREGGGADTQYF

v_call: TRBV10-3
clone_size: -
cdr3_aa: CAISESGDYGYTF

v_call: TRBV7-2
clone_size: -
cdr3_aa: CASGKGGYEKLFF

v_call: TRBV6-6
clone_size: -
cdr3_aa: CASRPGQLNQPQHF

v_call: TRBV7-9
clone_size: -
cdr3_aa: CASSLAWVTNEKLFF

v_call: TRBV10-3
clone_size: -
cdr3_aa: CAISVSRQEETQYF

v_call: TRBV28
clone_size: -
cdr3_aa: CASSLLGATEAFF

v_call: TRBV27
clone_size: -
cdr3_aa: CASSLKESYEQYF

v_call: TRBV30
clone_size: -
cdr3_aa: CAWTLGMNTEAFF

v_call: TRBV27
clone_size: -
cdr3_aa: CASSFSASGGPDNEQFF

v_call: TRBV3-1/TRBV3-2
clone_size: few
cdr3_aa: CASSQASGNQPQHF

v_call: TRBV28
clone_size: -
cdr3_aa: CASSTWDRLVTYEQYF

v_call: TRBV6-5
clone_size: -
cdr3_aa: CASSYGGGRELFF

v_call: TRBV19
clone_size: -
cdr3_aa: CASSNWPGGNTGELFF

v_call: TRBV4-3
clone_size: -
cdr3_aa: CASSRKAGDTEAFF

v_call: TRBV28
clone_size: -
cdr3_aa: CASSFMDRGREAFF

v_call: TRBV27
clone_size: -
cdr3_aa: CASSLFQYTDTQYF

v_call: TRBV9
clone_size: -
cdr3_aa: CASSGEPGLAAADTQYF

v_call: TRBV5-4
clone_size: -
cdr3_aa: CASRLDRGVTDTQYF

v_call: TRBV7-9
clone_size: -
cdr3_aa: CASSMTGGHEQYF

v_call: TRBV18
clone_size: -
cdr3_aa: CASSPPSRNYGYTF

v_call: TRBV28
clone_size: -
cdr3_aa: CASAAGPYEQYF

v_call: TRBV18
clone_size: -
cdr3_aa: CASSPLGQGNEQYF

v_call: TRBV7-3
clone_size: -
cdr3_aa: CASSLPGQHDEQFF

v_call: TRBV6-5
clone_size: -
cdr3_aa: CASSLGQGNTEAFF

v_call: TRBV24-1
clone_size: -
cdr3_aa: CATSVSGYNEQFF

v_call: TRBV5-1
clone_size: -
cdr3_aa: CASSLQWGQGRNTIYF

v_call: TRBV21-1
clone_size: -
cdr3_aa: CASSRRSNEQYF

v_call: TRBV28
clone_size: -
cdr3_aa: CASSLLGRNQPQHF

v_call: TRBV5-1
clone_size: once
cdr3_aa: CASSLTGGMRTNEKLFF

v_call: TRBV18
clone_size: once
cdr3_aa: CASSPVSGVTEAFF

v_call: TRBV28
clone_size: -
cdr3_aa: CASSLESGELFF

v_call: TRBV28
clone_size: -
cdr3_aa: CASSPPGYAEAFF

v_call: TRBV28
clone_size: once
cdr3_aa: CASSLFFDRGVVQPQHF

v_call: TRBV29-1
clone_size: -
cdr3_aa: CSVDFPSSYEQYF

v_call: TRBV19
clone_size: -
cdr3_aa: CASRQGLDQPQHF

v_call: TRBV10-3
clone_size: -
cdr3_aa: CATLASLITDTQYF

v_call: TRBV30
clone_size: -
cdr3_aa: CAWSRDSGSGNTIYF

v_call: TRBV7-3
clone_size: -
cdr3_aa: CASSGGPNEKLFF

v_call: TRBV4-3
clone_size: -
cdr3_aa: CASSQAISIAGLEQFF

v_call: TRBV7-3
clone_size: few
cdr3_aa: CASSLLTGGEQFF

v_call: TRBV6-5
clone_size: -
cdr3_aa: CASSHGVEKYEQYF

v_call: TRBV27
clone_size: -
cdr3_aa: CASSLSGQYEQYF

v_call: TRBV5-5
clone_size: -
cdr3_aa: CASRIGPGGSSYNEQFF

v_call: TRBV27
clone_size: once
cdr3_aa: CASSPVGEGYEQYF

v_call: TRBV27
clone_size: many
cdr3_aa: CASSTYSGGGNEQFF